The rows below give T cell receptor beta chains drawn from one sample of a study of T cell responses to AZD1222 COVID-19 vaccine. Profiled with immunoSEQ multiplex PCR; TCRdb holds only in-frame clones, not every one. The table lists roughly 99,000 clones, approximately 93% of them singletons. The sequencing used peripheral blood, collected 28 days after the second AZD1222 dose. These receptors all stem from an adult who received the AZD1222 COVID-19 vaccine. Both conserved end residues are trimmed from each CDR3. The order of the fields is J gene, D gene, V gene, CDR3 protein. The D gene is left open where the match is weak.

>TRBJ1-1|.|TRBV28
ASSFGSNTEAF
>TRBJ2-5|.|TRBV20-1
SASSELVRETQY
>TRBJ1-2|.|TRBV7-2
ASSPLGVGYGYT
>TRBJ2-1|TRBD2|TRBV4-3
ASSHPHGTSGDNEQF
>TRBJ1-2|.|TRBV14
ASSQDLNYGYT
>TRBJ2-1|TRBD2|TRBV24-1
ATRGSGSYNEQF
>TRBJ2-6|.|TRBV27
ASRASGANVLT
>TRBJ1-5|.|TRBV6-2/TRBV6-3
ASSRIPDTSLPQH
>TRBJ2-5|.|TRBV5-6
ASSFPSGVKETQY
>TRBJ1-4|.|TRBV28
ASSRRDVATNEKLF
>TRBJ2-1|TRBD2|TRBV19
ASRGGRPGGDNEQF
>TRBJ1-4|.|TRBV29-1
SVGGGDSGREKLF
>TRBJ1-2|.|TRBV7-8
ASSPREGDYGYT
>TRBJ2-3|.|TRBV7-7
ASSLGGGLADTQY
>TRBJ1-2|.|TRBV24-1
ATSGGRGGYT
>TRBJ1-1|.|TRBV11-2
ASSRNRNTEAF